This TCR beta chain was obtained from a study of cytotoxic CD8 clonotypes in ibrutinib-treated CLL. The CDR3 is 16 amino acids. Trimming removed 6 bases from V and 6 bases from J; junction bases left unmatched: 10. CDR1 and CDR2 from the germline V gene are ENHRY and SYGVKD. This clone was found a few times. Repertoires were generated with immunoSEQ multiplex PCR, while TCRdb's copy carries only in-frame clones and drops some. The sample yields about 19,000 clones, over 70% seen once. The clonotype was recovered from a human donor with chronic lymphocytic leukemia. The V and J genes are TRBV10-3 and TRBJ2-2; 10 bases are shared with TRBD1. The sequences come from PBMCs, collected before ibrutinib treatment. The CDR3 coding sequence is TGTGCCATCAGGAGGGGGGACAGGGGTGAGGCCGGGGAGCTGTTTTTT. Encoded protein: CAIRRGDRGEAGELFF.